The 30 T cell receptor beta chains given below trace back to one sample, sequenced in a study of shared clonotypes between healthy human individuals (dated by TCRdb to the early 2020s). Libraries were built with the immunoSEQ multiplex PCR assay. The source is immuneACCESS, and TCRdb retained only in-frame sequences with V and J called. Part of the clones is not carried over; for the studies checked, unresolved V genes explain less than half of this, and the remainder is unexplained. The sample table contains some 490,000 clones; only one count was recorded for about 78% of them. The top ten hold around 12% of the sample. Sequencing was carried out using PBMCs. Receptors originate from a woman aged 40 to 49 in good health. Some clones in this sample may be carry-over from other donors' samples.

The CDR3 nucleotides read TGTGCCAGTGGACTAGGCAGAGCGGGAGGGTCAGATACGCAGTATTTT. Protein: CASGLGRAGGSDTQYF. This chain links TRBV27 with TRBJ2-3; 10 bases are a match to TRBD2. This CDR3 has 16 amino acids. CDR1 is MNHEY, CDR2 SMNVEV, per germline (reference sequence). V dropped 9 bases and J dropped 4; count of bases not matched to a gene: 13.

The sample holds a few counts of this clone. The chain carries TRBV5-6 and TRBJ2-7; tentatively, D is TRBD2 (6 bases). Germline lookup yields CDR1 SGHDT and CDR2 YYEEEE. This CDR3 is 18 amino acids long. V shed 4 bases and J shed 5 bases, with 28 bases lying between them. The CDR3 DNA reads TGTGCCAGCAGCCCACTACACCGACTAGAAGCGGTGGGTGACGAGCAGTACTTC. As protein: CASSPLHRLEAVGDEQYF. Full variable domain (remainder filled in from reference TRBV5-6 and TRBJ2-7): DAGVTQSPTHLIKTRGQQVTLRCSPKSGHDTVSWYQQALGQGPQFIFQYYEEEERQRGNFPDRFSGHQFPNYSSELNVNALLLGDSALYLCASSPLHRLEAVGDEQYFGPGTRLTVT.

The V and J genes are TRBV2 and TRBJ2-3; 9 nucleotides line up with TRBD2. The germline V gene has CDR1 SNHLY and CDR2 FYNNEI. Trimming removed 5 bases from V and 0 bases from J; junction bases left unmatched: 18. The CDR3 is 20 residues long. The DNA for the CDR3 is TGTGCCAGCAGTCAGAGTAAAGCGGGAGGAGCTCCTTCTAGCACAGATACGCAGTATTTT. It translates to CASSQSKAGGAPSSTDTQYF.

This rearrangement joins TRBV6-1 to TRBJ2-5; D unclear. This CDR3 contains 12 residues. Trimming stripped 8 bases from V and 5 bases from J, with 12 bases between. Germline loops: CDR1 MNHNS, CDR2 SASEGT. The CDR3 spells CASATDLETQYF. The CDR3, as DNA: TGTGCCAGCGCGACTGACTTGGAGACCCAGTACTTC.

The V and J genes are TRBV12-2 and TRBJ1-1. TRBV12-2 is a recognized pseudogene. The CDR3 is made up of 16 amino acids. The CDR3 nucleotides are TGTGCAAGTCGCTTAGTAGATTCTCCAAGAGGCACTGAAGCTTTCTTT. Amino acid sequence: CASRLVDSPRGTEAFF.

This clone was seen a single time. The chain joins TRBV5-5 to TRBJ1-2; tentatively, D is TRBD1 (6 bases). Trimming shortened V by 0 bases and J by 5 bases, and 14 bases separated the two germline ends. This CDR3 region has 15 residues. Germline values: CDR1 SGHKS, CDR2 YYEKEE (reference sequence). The CDR3 sequence is CASSLARTAPYGYTF. CDR3 DNA: TGTGCCAGCAGCTTGGCGAGGACAGCCCCATATGGCTACACCTTC.

The chain has TRBV7-9 and TRBJ1-3; D unresolved. Germline assignment: CDR1 SEHNR and CDR2 FQNEAQ (reference sequence). The CDR3 is 18 residues long. Trimming pared 1 base from V and 0 bases from J, leaving 16 bases between. Here the CDR3 DNA reads TGTGCCAGCAGCTTAGGTTTGTTTACATTCCGCTCTGGAAACACCATATATTTT. Its protein is CASSLGLFTFRSGNTIYF. The full variable domain, completed using reference TRBV7-9 and TRBJ1-3, is DTGVSQNPRHKITKRGQNVTFRCDPISEHNRLYWYRQTLGQGPEFLTYFQNEAQLEKSRLLSDRFSAERPKGSFSTLEIQRTEQGDSAMYLCASSLGLFTFRSGNTIYFGEGSWLTVV.

The V call is TRBV9, the J call TRBJ2-1, with a weak D call TRBD2 (5 bases). The CDR3 runs 12 residues. In germline, CDR1 is SGDLS, CDR2 YYNGEE. The V end lost 3 bases, the J end lost 9 bases, and 10 bases lay between the germline ends. CDR3 protein: CASSAPGSEQFF. Here the CDR3 DNA reads TGTGCCAGCAGCGCCCCGGGGAGTGAGCAGTTCTTC.

V is TRBV2 and J is TRBJ2-3; TRBD1 might be the D (6 bases). Germline CDR1 and CDR2: SNHLY and FYNNEI. This CDR3 is built from 14 residues. V was cut by 7 bases and J by 3 bases, with 14 bases left in between. CDR3 nucleotide sequence: TGTGCCAGCACTCCAACAGGGAGAACAGATACGCAGTATTTT. This encodes CASTPTGRTDTQYF. The entire variable domain, with the rest obtained from reference TRBV2 and TRBJ2-3, is as follows: EPEVTQTPSHQVTQMGQEVILRCVPISNHLYFYWYRQILGQKVEFLVSFYNNEISEKSEIFDDQFSVERPDGSNFTLKIRSTKLEDSAMYFCASTPTGRTDTQYFGPGTRLTVL.

The chain employs TRBV19 and TRBJ2-6, with 10 nucleotides matching TRBD1. CDR3 length: 15 amino acids. Germline values: CDR1 LNHDA, CDR2 SQIVND (reference sequence). J lost 1 base, V lost 9 bases, and 3 bases had no gene match. CDR3 nucleotides: TGTGCCAGCTGGACAGGGGGTTCTGGGGCCAACGTCCTGACTTTC. Its protein product is CASWTGGSGANVLTF.

The chain carries TRBV30 and TRBJ1-2, with 7 nucleotides matching TRBD1. This CDR3 spans 13 amino acids. Germline V gives CDR1 GTSNPN, CDR2 SVGIG (reference sequence). V gave up 5 bases and J gave up 4 bases; unmatched junction bases: 7. This CDR3 is CAWEYNRGYGYTF. The CDR3 nucleotides read TGTGCCTGGGAATACAACAGGGGCTATGGCTACACCTTC.

The chain has TRBV2 and TRBJ1-2; no firm D call. V was pared by 6 bases and J by 8 bases, with 13 bases between. This CDR3 has 12 residues. Per the germline V gene, CDR1 is SNHLY and CDR2 is FYNNEI. The DNA for the CDR3 is TGTGCCAGCAGCTTCCGGGGATACGGCTACACCTTC. Translating it yields CASSFRGYGYTF.

This chain connects TRBV6-1 to TRBJ2-7; D gene unclear. The germline V gene has CDR1 MNHNS and CDR2 SASEGT. The CDR3 has 12 residues. Trimming took 7 bases from V and 0 from J, leaving 7 bases between them. CDR3 sequence reads: CASMAPSYEQYF. The CDR3 DNA is TGTGCCAGCATGGCCCCCTCCTACGAGCAGTACTTC.

The gene calls are TRBV19 and TRBJ1-2, with a possible D match to TRBD1 (5 bases). CDR1 and CDR2 (germline): LNHDA, SQIVND (reference sequence). The CDR3 has 15 amino acids. Trimming left V 5 bases short and J 4 bases short, with 17 bases between. The CDR3 spells CASSDPGIPLYGYTF. The CDR3 DNA reads as TGTGCCAGTAGTGACCCAGGGATCCCTCTCTATGGCTACACCTTC.

V is TRBV9 and J is TRBJ2-3; D remains unclear. CDR1 and CDR2 (germline): SGDLS, YYNGEE. Trimming left V 3 bases short and J 3 bases short, with 11 bases between. The CDR3 is made up of 14 amino acids. This chain's CDR3 is CASSAGRRTDTQYF. CDR3 bases: TGTGCCAGCAGCGCGGGCCGCCGGACAGATACGCAGTATTTT.

The chain links TRBV6-1 to TRBJ2-7; 7 positions match TRBD1. The germline CDR1 and CDR2 sequences are MNHNS and SASEGT. V shed 6 bases, J shed 1 base, and the junction held 9 bases outside the gene matches. CDR3 length: 15 residues. As DNA, the CDR3 is TGTGCCAGCAGCACAGGGGCTCTAGGTTCCTACGAGCAGTACTTC. Amino acid sequence: CASSTGALGSYEQYF.

The rearrangement links TRBV15 to TRBJ1-3, with 12 bases identical to TRBD1. Trimming cost V 1 base and J 4 bases; bases outside gene matches: 2. In germline, CDR1 is LNHNV, CDR2 YYDKDF (reference sequence). The CDR3 loop spans 16 amino acids. CDR3 nucleotides: TGTGCCACCAGCAGAGGGGACAGGGGGCAAGGAAACACCATATATTTT. Its protein product is CATSRGDRGQGNTIYF.

The genes are TRBV27 and TRBJ2-3; D call uncertain. Deletions cut 4 bases from V and 0 bases from J, with 5 bases between. Germline lookup yields CDR1 MNHEY and CDR2 SMNVEV (reference sequence). The CDR3 is 13 amino acids. The DNA of the CDR3 is TGTGCCAGCAGTTCCGGGAGCACAGATACGCAGTATTTT. Its translation is CASSSGSTDTQYF.

This clone occurred once. This rearrangement joins TRBV25-1 to TRBJ2-2; D unresolved. V lost 1 base, J lost 2 bases, and 8 bases lay in between. Germline lookup yields CDR1 MGHDK and CDR2 SYGVNS. CDR3 length: 15 amino acids. CDR3 DNA: TGTGCCAGCAGTGAATCTCGGGCTAACACCGGGGAGCTGTTTTTT. Translated, it gives CASSESRANTGELFF.

This rearrangement joins TRBV5-4 to TRBJ1-2, with TRBD1 identical over 10 bases. CDR1 and CDR2 (germline): SGHNT, YYREEE (reference sequence). V shed 4 bases, J shed 0 bases, and the junction held 9 bases outside the gene matches. CDR3 size: 17 residues. This chain's CDR3 is CASSSGTGAPSNYGYTF. In DNA form, the CDR3 reads TGTGCCAGCAGCAGCGGGACAGGGGCCCCCTCTAACTATGGCTACACCTTC. Full variable domain (remainder filled in from reference TRBV5-4 and TRBJ1-2): ETGVTQSPTHLIKTRGQQVTLRCSSQSGHNTVSWYQQALGQGPQFIFQYYREEENGRGNFPPRFSGLQFPNYSSELNVNALELDDSALYLCASSSGTGAPSNYGYTFGSGTRLTVV.

This CDR3 reads CASSYTGTATYGYTF. CDR3 nucleotide sequence: TGTGCCAGCAGCTACACCGGGACAGCGACCTATGGCTACACCTTC. The chain is built from TRBV5-6 and TRBJ1-2; TRBD1 agrees at 7 bases. The CDR3 covers 15 residues. Germline V gene sequence: CDR1 SGHDT, CDR2 YYEEEE. V shed 3 bases, J shed 4 bases, and the junction held 9 bases outside the gene matches.

The V call is TRBV6-6, the J call TRBJ2-2; TRBD2 agrees at 10 bases. The CDR3 loop spans 14 amino acids. J gave up 0 bases and V 10 bases, and 2 bases lay outside the gene matches. The germline CDR1 and CDR2 sequences are MNHNY and SVGAGI (reference sequence). CDR3 amino acids: CATGTSANTGELFF. The CDR3 coding sequence is TGTGCCACTGGGACTAGCGCGAACACCGGGGAGCTGTTTTTT.

V usage is TRBV7-2 and J usage is TRBJ2-3, with D perhaps matching TRBD2 (6 bases). Per the germline V gene, CDR1 is SGHTA and CDR2 is FQGNSA. Trimming shortened V by 1 base and J by 2 bases, and 13 bases separated the two germline ends. This CDR3 region has 16 residues. The CDR3 DNA reads as TGTGCCAGCAGCTTAGGAGGGCGGGGCCCCACAGATACGCAGTATTTT. As protein: CASSLGGRGPTDTQYF. Using reference TRBV7-2 and TRBJ2-3 for the parts outside the CDR3, the full variable domain is GAGVSQSPSNKVTEKGKDVELRCDPISGHTALYWYRQSLGQGLEFLIYFQGNSAPDKSGLPSDRFSAERTGGSVSTLTIQRTQQEDSAVYLCASSLGGRGPTDTQYFGPGTRLTVL.

V is TRBV2 and J is TRBJ1-1; maybe TRBD1 (5 bases). From germline, CDR1 is SNHLY and CDR2 FYNNEI. V was pared by 9 bases and J by 3 bases, with 8 bases between. The CDR3 has 11 amino acids. The CDR3 here is CASQGYTEAFF. The CDR3 coding sequence is TGTGCCAGTCAGGGTTACACTGAAGCTTTCTTT.

This clone was seen more than once but under ten times. This rearrangement joins TRBV4-2 to TRBJ1-2; TRBD1 matches 7 bases. Germline lookup yields CDR1 LGHNA and CDR2 YNFKEQ. The CDR3 runs to 15 residues. After removal of 1 base from V and 4 bases from J, the junction contained 6 bases not matched to a gene. For the CDR3, the DNA is TGTGCCAGCAGCCAAGGGGACCGGGACAGCTATGGCTACACCTTC. Its protein is CASSQGDRDSYGYTF.

The V call is TRBV7-8, the J call TRBJ2-2; no reliable D call. Germline values: CDR1 SGHVS, CDR2 FQNEAQ. Between the trimmed V and J ends, which lost 1 base and 3 bases, there was a span of 12 bases. This CDR3 has 16 residues. CDR3 residues: CASSLGRHTYTGELFF. CDR3 coding DNA: TGTGCCAGCAGCTTAGGGAGACACACTTACACCGGGGAGCTGTTTTTT.

This clone showed up many times. The rearrangement uses TRBV7-8 and TRBJ2-1, with 8 bases lining up with TRBD2. Looked up from germline, CDR1 is SGHVS and CDR2 is FQNEAQ. The CDR3 is made up of 15 amino acids. V was clipped by 6 bases and J by 6 bases; unmatched bases: 10. CDR3 bases: TGTGCCAGCAGTTACAGGCGGGAGGTTCCCAATGAGCAGTTCTTC. This codes for CASSYRREVPNEQFF.

The rearrangement links TRBV30 to TRBJ2-7; TRBD2 might be the D (6 bases). Deletions cut 5 bases from V and 7 bases from J, with 12 bases between. The CDR3 consists of 11 residues. CDR1 and CDR2 from the germline V gene are GTSNPN and SVGIG (reference sequence). In DNA, the CDR3 is TGTGCCTGGGGGGACTTGGGGGAGCAGTACTTC. The encoded protein is CAWGDLGEQYF.

V and J are TRBV2 and TRBJ2-1; TRBD2 matches 12 bases. The CDR3 runs to 17 residues. CDR1 is SNHLY, CDR2 FYNNEI, per germline. The ends lost 3 bases at V and 5 bases at J; junction bases unmatched: 8. DNA of the CDR3: TGTGCCAGCAGTGAGCTAGCGGGAGGGCCGCGGGACAATGAGCAGTTCTTC. As protein: CASSELAGGPRDNEQFF. The full variable domain, rest sourced from reference TRBV2 and TRBJ2-1, is EPEVTQTPSHQVTQMGQEVILRCVPISNHLYFYWYRQILGQKVEFLVSFYNNEISEKSEIFDDQFSVERPDGSNFTLKIRSTKLEDSAMYFCASSELAGGPRDNEQFFGPGTRLTVL.

The genes are TRBV7-9 and TRBJ1-2; tentatively, D is TRBD1 (6 bases). The length of the CDR3 is 13 residues. V was pared by 5 bases and J by 9 bases, with 16 bases between. In germline, CDR1 is SEHNR, CDR2 FQNEAQ (reference sequence). The CDR3 region is CASSRSGTSRYTF. CDR3 bases: TGTGCCAGCAGCCGATCCGGGACATCTCGCTACACCTTC.